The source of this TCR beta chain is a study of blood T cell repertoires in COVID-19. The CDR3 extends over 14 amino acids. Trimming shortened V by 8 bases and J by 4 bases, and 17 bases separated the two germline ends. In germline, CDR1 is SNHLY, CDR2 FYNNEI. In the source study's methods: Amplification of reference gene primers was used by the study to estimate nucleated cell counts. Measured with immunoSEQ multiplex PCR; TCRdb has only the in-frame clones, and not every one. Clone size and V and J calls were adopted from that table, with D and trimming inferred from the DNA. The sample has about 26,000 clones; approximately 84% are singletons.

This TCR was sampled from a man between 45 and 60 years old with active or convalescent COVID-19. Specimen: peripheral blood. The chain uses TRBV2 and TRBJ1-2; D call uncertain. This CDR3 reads CASGSEEHRYGYTF. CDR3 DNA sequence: TGTGCCAGCGGATCTGAGGAGCACCGCTATGGCTACACCTTC.